This is a list of T cell receptor beta chains from one sample in a study of blood T cells in healthy people across ages. TCRdb called the 5' RACE reads again in MiXCR, with one record for every CDR3 protein. The table has 1.5 million to 2 million distinct CDR3 sequences, over 25% seen once; the top ten hold 7.7%. Sequenced: blood. The receptors stem from a woman aged 25-40 years in good health. Both conserved end residues are part of each CDR3. A D gene is named only where the DNA matches it firmly. Size is omitted from some rows. Given values are once, few, many or a class for expanded clones.

V	D	J	size	DNA	CDR3
TRBV11-1	TRBD1	TRBJ2-1	NA	TGTGCCAGCAGCTTAGCGCCGCGACAGGGTCTCTACAAAGAGCAGTTCTTC	CASSLAPRQGLYKEQFF
TRBV3-1	TRBD1	TRBJ2-1	NA	TGTGCCAGCAGCCACCTCCGGGACAGGTCCAATGAGCAGTTCTTC	CASSHLRDRSNEQFF
TRBV12-3/TRBV12-4	NA	TRBJ1-5	NA	TGTGCCAGCGGCGTCTTTGCTCCCCAGCATTTT	CASGVFAPQHF
TRBV7-2	NA	TRBJ2-5	NA	TGTGCCAGCAGCTTAGATCAGCGACAAGAGACCCAGTACTTC	CASSLDQRQETQYF
TRBV30	NA	TRBJ2-2	once	TGTGCCTGGAGTGGTGGGCAGGCGAACAGCGGGGAGCTGTTTTTT	CAWSGGQANSGELFF
TRBV4-2	TRBD1	TRBJ2-7	NA	TGTGCCAGCAGCCCAGACCCAGGGGACAGTTCCTACGAGCAGTACTTC	CASSPDPGDSSYEQYF
TRBV12-3/TRBV12-4	NA	TRBJ2-7	NA	TGTGCCAGCAGTTATAGCGTGAGAGCAGTCGAGCAGTACTTC	CASSYSVRAVEQYF
TRBV18	TRBD1	TRBJ1-2	many	TGTGCCAGCTCTTGGACAGGGAACTATGGCTACACCTTC	CASSWTGNYGYTF
TRBV29-1	TRBD2	TRBJ2-1	few	TGCAGAGGAACTAGCGGGAGCAATGAGCAGTTCTTC	CRGTSGSNEQFF
TRBV6-5	NA	TRBJ1-1	NA	TGTGCCAGCAGGCGTAAAAGACAGACGAACACTGAAGCTTTCTTT	CASRRKRQTNTEAFF
TRBV6-5	NA	TRBJ1-5	NA	TGTGCCAGCAGTTACCAGGGGATAGCGGATCAGCCCCAGCATTTT	CASSYQGIADQPQHF
TRBV20-1	NA	TRBJ1-4	NA	TGCAGTGCTAGAGTAGGGACCGAGAATGAAAAACTGTTTTTT	CSARVGTENEKLFF
TRBV5-6	NA	TRBJ2-7	NA	TGTGCCGGCAGCGTTGCAGGGGAGCAGTACTTC	CAGSVAGEQYF
TRBV19	NA	TRBJ1-5	NA	TGTGCCAGTAGTATTTCGGGGGTGGATCAGCCCCAGCATTTT	CASSISGVDQPQHF
TRBV7-2	TRBD2	TRBJ2-5	few	TGTGCCAGCAGCTTAGGTCTTGGGGTAGCGGGGGGTCAAGAGACCCAGTACTTC	CASSLGLGVAGGQETQYF
TRBV12-3/TRBV12-4	NA	TRBJ1-5	NA	TGTGCCAGCTCTACGGGGGGGAGTCGGCAGCCCCAGCATTTT	CASSTGGSRQPQHF
TRBV20-1	NA	TRBJ2-1	NA	TGCAGTGCTAGAGATCGGGAGTCGAGTGAGCAGTTCTTC	CSARDRESSEQFF
TRBV18	TRBD1	TRBJ2-1	few	TGTGCCAGCTCACCCCCGGACAGGGGGGATCGGTTCTTC	CASSPPDRGDRFF
TRBV20-1	NA	TRBJ2-1	NA	TGCAGTGCTGGACCCCCTGGACCTTACAATGAGCAGTTCTTC	CSAGPPGPYNEQFF
TRBV10-2	NA	TRBJ2-3	few	TGCGCCAGCGCGAGGCGGGAAGGAGATACGCAGTATTTT	CASARREGDTQYF
TRBV6-5	NA	TRBJ1-6	few	TGTGCCAGCAGTGATGAGAACCTGAATAATTCACCCCTCCACTTT	CASSDENLNNSPLHF
TRBV9	NA	TRBJ2-7	few	TGTGCCAGCAGCGTAGAACGTGCCAGCGTGCGGCAGTACTTC	CASSVERASVRQYF
TRBV7-8	NA	TRBJ2-2	NA	TGTGCCAGCAGCTCTAACTTAGCGGCGAACACCGGGGAGCTGTTTTTT	CASSSNLAANTGELFF
TRBV12-5	TRBD1	TRBJ1-2	few	TGTGCTAGTGGTTTCCTCAACGGGACAGTAGCTAACTATGGCTACACCTTC	CASGFLNGTVANYGYTF
TRBV7-9	NA	TRBJ2-5	NA	TGTGCCAGCAGCTTAGCGAATCGAGGAGAGACCCAGTACTTC	CASSLANRGETQYF
TRBV5-1	TRBD2	TRBJ2-5	many	TGCGCCAGCAGCTTGGCCATCTACTACGGGACTAGCGGGGGGCAAGAGACCCAGTACTTC	CASSLAIYYGTSGGQETQYF
TRBV14	NA	TRBJ2-2	NA	TGTGCCAGCAGCCTTTTTTCACAGAGCACCGGGGAGCTGTTTTTT	CASSLFSQSTGELFF
TRBV12-3/TRBV12-4	NA	TRBJ1-3	NA	TGTGCCAGCAGTTCCAAACCACAGGTCTCAGGGGGAAACACCATATATTTT	CASSSKPQVSGGNTIYF
TRBV7-2	TRBD1	TRBJ2-7	NA	TGTGCCAGCAGTTCGTGGGACAGGGGGCACGAGCAGTACTTC	CASSSWDRGHEQYF
TRBV5-1	NA	TRBJ1-2	many	TGCGCCAGCAGCCTGGGCCACAGGGATTCTCACTATGGCTACACCTTC	CASSLGHRDSHYGYTF
TRBV20-1	TRBD2	TRBJ2-3	NA	TGCAGTGCTAGGGAATTACGGACTAGCGGGAGTGGTGTGGTAGATACGCAGTATTTT	CSARELRTSGSGVVDTQYF
TRBV30	NA	TRBJ1-2	few	TGTGCCTGGAGTCGGAACAGGCTTAACTATGGCTACACCTTC	CAWSRNRLNYGYTF
TRBV20-1	NA	TRBJ2-2	NA	TGCGGTGCTAGACCCGAGGGGGAAGTCACCGGGGAGCTGTTTTTT	CGARPEGEVTGELFF
TRBV4-1	NA	TRBJ2-5	NA	TGCACCAGCAGCCGGCAGGGCGAAAAAGAGACCCAGTACTTC	CTSSRQGEKETQYF
TRBV4-3	NA	TRBJ2-4	NA	TGCGCCAGCAGCCAAGGGCGGAGTCGGGGTGAGCAGTACTTC	CASSQGRSRGEQYF
TRBV9	NA	TRBJ2-1	few	TGTGCCAGCAGCGTAGGTAACCACAATGAGCAGTTCTTC	CASSVGNHNEQFF
TRBV7-2	NA	TRBJ2-1	NA	TGTGCCAGCAGCCTTACCTGGGGTGAGCAGTTCTTC	CASSLTWGEQFF
TRBV6-5	NA	TRBJ2-1	once	TGTGCCAGCGCCCGTTGGGGCCAGAGCTCCTACAATGAGCAGTTCTTC	CASARWGQSSYNEQFF
TRBV7-9	NA	TRBJ2-1	few	TGTGCCAGCAGCTTAGGGACAGTATCGGGGAATGAGCAGTTCTTC	CASSLGTVSGNEQFF
TRBV20-1	TRBD2	TRBJ2-3	few	TGCAGTGCTAGAGATAGCCGGACTAGCGACTCAGATACGCAGTATTTT	CSARDSRTSDSDTQYF
TRBV12-3/TRBV12-4	NA	TRBJ2-1	many	TGCGCCAGCAGCTTGTCAGGCGATGAGCAGTTCTTC	CASSLSGDEQFF
TRBV5-6	TRBD1	TRBJ2-4	NA	TGTGCCAGCAGCTACCCGGGACAGACCATTCAGTACTTC	CASSYPGQTIQYF
TRBV7-8	NA	TRBJ2-5	NA	TGTGCCAGCAGCTGGGAACAGACACAAGAGACCCAGTACTTC	CASSWEQTQETQYF
TRBV7-2	NA	TRBJ2-1	NA	TGTGCCAGCAGGGCAAATGGACCGGCTGGATCCTACAATGAGCAGTTCTTC	CASRANGPAGSYNEQFF
TRBV29-1	TRBD1	TRBJ2-7	many	TGCAGCGCTGGGGTCATTGACAGGGGGTCCACCTACGAGCAGTACTTC	CSAGVIDRGSTYEQYF
TRBV18	NA	TRBJ2-5	NA	TGTGCCAGCTCACGAGGACGTTCACAAGAGACCCAGTACTTC	CASSRGRSQETQYF
TRBV12-3/TRBV12-4	NA	TRBJ2-1	NA	TGTACCAGCAGTTTAACGAGAGGGGATGAGCAGTTCTTC	CTSSLTRGDEQFF
TRBV4-1	NA	TRBJ2-1	NA	TGCGCCAGCAGCCAAAACCAGATACGCGAGACCCAGGCGGGCAATGAGCAGTTCTTC	CASSQNQIRETQAGNEQFF
TRBV11-2	TRBD2	TRBJ2-5	few	TGTGCCAGCAGCACAGCGGGAGTTGGAGAGACCCAGTACTTC	CASSTAGVGETQYF
TRBV7-2	TRBD2	TRBJ2-7	many	TGTGCCAGCAGCACCGGGACTAGGAGCTCCTACGAGCAGTACTTC	CASSTGTRSSYEQYF
TRBV7-3	TRBD2	TRBJ2-1	few	TGTGCCAGCAGCCGTAGCGGGGGGCCGGATGAGCAGTTCTTC	CASSRSGGPDEQFF
TRBV6-5	NA	TRBJ2-7	many	TGTGCCAGCATTTACTCCCGCGACAGGTCTTCCTACGAGCAGTACTTC	CASIYSRDRSSYEQYF